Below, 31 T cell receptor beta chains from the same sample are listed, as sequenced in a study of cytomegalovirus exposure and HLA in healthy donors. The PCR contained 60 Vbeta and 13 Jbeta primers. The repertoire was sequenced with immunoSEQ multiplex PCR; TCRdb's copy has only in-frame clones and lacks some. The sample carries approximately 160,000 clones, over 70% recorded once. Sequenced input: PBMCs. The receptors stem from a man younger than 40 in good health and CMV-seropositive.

CDR3 sequence (DNA): TGTGCCATCAGTGAGTCGTGGGGAGATCAGCCCCAGCATTTT. Translating gives CAISESWGDQPQHF. V gene TRBV10-3 combines with J gene TRBJ1-5; D is unclear. This CDR3 contains 14 residues. Germline loops: CDR1 ENHRY, CDR2 SYGVKD. Trimming left V 0 bases short and J 5 bases short, with 8 bases between.

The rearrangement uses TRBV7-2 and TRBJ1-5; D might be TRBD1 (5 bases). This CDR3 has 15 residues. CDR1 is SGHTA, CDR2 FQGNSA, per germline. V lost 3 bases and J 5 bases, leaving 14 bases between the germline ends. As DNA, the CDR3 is TGTGCCAGCAGCTTTGGCGGGGGGATGGATCAGCCCCAGCATTTT. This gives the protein CASSFGGGMDQPQHF.

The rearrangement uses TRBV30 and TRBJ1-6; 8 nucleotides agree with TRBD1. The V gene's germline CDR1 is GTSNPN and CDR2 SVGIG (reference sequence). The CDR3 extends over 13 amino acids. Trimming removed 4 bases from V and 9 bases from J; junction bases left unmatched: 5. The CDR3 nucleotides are TGTGCCTGGATGCGACAGGGGCTTTCACCCCTCCACTTT. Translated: CAWMRQGLSPLHF.

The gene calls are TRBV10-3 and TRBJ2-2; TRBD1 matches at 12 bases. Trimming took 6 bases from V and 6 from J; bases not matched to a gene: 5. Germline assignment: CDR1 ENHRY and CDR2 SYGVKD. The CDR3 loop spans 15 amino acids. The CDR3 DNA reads TGTGCCATCAGAGGGGGACAGGGGGCGCCCGGGGAGCTGTTTTTT. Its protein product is CAIRGGQGAPGELFF.

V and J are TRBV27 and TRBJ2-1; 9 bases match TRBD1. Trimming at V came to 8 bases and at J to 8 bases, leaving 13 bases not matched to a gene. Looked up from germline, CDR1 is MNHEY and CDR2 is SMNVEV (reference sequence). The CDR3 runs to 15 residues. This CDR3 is CASASFGTGQDEQFF. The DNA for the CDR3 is TGTGCCAGCGCATCATTCGGGACAGGGCAGGATGAGCAGTTCTTC.

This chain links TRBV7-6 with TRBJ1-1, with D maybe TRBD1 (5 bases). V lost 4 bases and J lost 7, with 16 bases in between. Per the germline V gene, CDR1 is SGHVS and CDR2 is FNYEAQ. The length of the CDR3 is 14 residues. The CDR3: CASSSPHGGGEAFF. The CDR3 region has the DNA TGTGCCAGCAGCTCCCCTCACGGGGGAGGTGAAGCTTTCTTT.

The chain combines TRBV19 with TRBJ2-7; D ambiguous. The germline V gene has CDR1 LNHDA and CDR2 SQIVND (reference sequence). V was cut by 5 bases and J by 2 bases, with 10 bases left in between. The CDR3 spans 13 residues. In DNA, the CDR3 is TGTGCCAGTAGTCTCGAGTTTCCCTACGAGCAGTACTTC. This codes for CASSLEFPYEQYF. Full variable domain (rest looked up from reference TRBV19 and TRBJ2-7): DGGITQSPKYLFRKEGQNVTLSCEQNLNHDAMYWYRQDPGQGLRLIYYSQIVNDFQKGDIAEGYSVSREKKESFPLTVTSAQKNPTAFYLCASSLEFPYEQYFGPGTRLTVT.

Here the CDR3 reads CASSLGDPNYGYTF. CDR3 coding DNA: TGTGCCAGCAGCCTCGGGGATCCTAACTATGGCTACACCTTC. The rearrangement joins TRBV7-9 to TRBJ1-2; D gene uncertain. Trimming shortened V by 5 bases and J by 0 bases, and 10 bases separated the two germline ends. Looked up from germline, CDR1 is SEHNR and CDR2 is FQNEAQ (reference sequence). The CDR3 length is 14 residues.

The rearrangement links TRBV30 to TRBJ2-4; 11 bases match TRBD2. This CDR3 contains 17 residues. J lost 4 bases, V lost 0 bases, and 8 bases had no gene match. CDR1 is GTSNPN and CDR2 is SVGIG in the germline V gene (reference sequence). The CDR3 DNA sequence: TGTGCCTGGAGTGTAATGCGTCTAGCGGGGGGTAAAAACATTCAGTACTTC. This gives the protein CAWSVMRLAGGKNIQYF.

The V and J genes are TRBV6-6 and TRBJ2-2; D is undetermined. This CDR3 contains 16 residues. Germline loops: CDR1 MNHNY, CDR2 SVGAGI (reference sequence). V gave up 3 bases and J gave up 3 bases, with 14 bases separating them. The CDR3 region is CASSYLASDYTGELFF. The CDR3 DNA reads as TGTGCCAGCAGTTATCTTGCCAGCGACTACACCGGGGAGCTGTTTTTT.

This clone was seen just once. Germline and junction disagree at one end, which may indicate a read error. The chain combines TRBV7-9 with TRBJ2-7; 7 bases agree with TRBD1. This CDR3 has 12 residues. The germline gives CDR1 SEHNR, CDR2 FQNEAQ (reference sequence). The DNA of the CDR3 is TGTGCCAGCAGCTTAGCCGAGGGGGCTGAACGCTTC. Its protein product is CASSLAEGAERF.

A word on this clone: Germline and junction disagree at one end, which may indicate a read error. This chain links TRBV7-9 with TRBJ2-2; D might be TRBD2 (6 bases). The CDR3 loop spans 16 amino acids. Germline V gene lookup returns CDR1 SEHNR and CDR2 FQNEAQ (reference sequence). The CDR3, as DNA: TGTTCCAGCAGCCCGTTCTTAGGGGAGGTAACCGGGGAGCTGTTTTTT. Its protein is CSSSPFLGEVTGELFF.

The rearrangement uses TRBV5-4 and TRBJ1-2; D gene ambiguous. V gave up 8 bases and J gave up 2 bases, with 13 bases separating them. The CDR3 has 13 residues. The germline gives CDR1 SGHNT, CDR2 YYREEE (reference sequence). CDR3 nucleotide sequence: TGTGCCAGTTGGTCAGGACTCAACTATGGCTACACCTTC. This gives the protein CASWSGLNYGYTF.

CDR3 residues: CASSRTGSSYEQYF. Here the CDR3 DNA reads TGTGCCAGCAGCCGGACAGGGAGCTCCTACGAGCAGTACTTC. This sequence joins TRBV6-6 and TRBJ2-7; 8 bases are a match to TRBD1. The CDR3 sequence is 14 residues long. Germline V gives CDR1 MNHNY, CDR2 SVGAGI (reference sequence). The junction had 4 bases not matched to a gene; V was cut back by 6 bases and J by 0 bases.

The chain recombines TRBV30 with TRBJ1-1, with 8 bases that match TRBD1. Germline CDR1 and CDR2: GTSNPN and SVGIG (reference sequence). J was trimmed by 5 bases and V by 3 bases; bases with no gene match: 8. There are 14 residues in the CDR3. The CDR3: CAWRPDRGATEAFF. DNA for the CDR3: TGTGCCTGGAGGCCCGACAGGGGAGCTACTGAAGCTTTCTTT.

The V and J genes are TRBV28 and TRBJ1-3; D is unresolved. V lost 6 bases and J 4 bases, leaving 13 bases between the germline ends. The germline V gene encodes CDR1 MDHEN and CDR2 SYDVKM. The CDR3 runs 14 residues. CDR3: CASRTPGLGNTIYF. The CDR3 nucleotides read TGTGCCAGCAGAACTCCGGGGTTAGGAAACACCATATATTTT.

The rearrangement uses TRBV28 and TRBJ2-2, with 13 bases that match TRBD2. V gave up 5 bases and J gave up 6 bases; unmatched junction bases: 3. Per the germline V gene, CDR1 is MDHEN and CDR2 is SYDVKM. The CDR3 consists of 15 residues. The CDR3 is CASSETSGGAGELFF. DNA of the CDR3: TGTGCCAGCAGTGAAACTAGCGGGGGGGCCGGGGAGCTGTTTTTT.

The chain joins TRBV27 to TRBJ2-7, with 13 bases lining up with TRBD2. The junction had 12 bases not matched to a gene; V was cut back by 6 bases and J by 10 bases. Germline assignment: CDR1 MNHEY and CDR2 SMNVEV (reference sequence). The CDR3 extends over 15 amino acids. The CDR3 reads CASSPPGLAGSRQYF. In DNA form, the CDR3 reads TGTGCCAGCAGCCCTCCGGGACTAGCGGGATCACGACAGTACTTC.

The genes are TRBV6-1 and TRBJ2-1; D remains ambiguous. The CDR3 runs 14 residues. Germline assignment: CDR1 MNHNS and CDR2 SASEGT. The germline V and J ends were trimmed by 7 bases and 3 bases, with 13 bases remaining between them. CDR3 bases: TGTGCCAGCATGGTAGAGAGTTACTACAATGAGCAGTTCTTC. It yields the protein CASMVESYYNEQFF.

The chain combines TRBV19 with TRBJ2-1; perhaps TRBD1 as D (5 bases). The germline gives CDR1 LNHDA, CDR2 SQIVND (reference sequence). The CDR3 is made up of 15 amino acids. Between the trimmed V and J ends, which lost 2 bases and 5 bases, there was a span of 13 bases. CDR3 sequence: CASSISLQENNEQFF. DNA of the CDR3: TGTGCCAGTAGTATAAGTTTACAGGAAAACAATGAGCAGTTCTTC.

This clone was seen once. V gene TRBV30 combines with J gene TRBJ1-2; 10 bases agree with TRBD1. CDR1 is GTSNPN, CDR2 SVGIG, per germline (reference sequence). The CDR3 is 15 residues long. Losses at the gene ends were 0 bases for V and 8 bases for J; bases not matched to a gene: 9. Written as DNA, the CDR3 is TGTGCCTGGAGTGTATACATAGGGACAGGGGACGGCTACACCTTC. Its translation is CAWSVYIGTGDGYTF.

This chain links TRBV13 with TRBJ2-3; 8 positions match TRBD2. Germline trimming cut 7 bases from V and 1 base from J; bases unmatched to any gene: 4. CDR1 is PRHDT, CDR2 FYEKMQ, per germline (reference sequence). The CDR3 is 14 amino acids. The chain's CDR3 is CASINSGGTDTQYF. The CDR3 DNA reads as TGTGCCAGCATAAATAGCGGGGGCACAGATACGCAGTATTTT.

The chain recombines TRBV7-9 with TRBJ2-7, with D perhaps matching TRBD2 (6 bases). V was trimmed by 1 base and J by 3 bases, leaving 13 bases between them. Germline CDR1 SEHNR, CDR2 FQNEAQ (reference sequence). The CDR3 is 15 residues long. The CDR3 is CASSLVGGGRYEQYF. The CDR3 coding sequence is TGTGCCAGCAGCTTAGTTGGAGGAGGGCGCTACGAGCAGTACTTC.

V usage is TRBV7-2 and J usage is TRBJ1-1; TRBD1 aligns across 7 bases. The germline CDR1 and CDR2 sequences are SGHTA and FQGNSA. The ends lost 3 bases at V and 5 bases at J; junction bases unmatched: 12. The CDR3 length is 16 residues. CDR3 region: CASSFSGRGGRTEAFF. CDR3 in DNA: TGTGCCAGCAGCTTCTCCGGGAGAGGGGGCAGGACTGAAGCTTTCTTT.

CDR3 DNA sequence: TGTGCCAGCAGCACCTCGGGAGCTTCGGGAAACACCATATATTTT. The encoded protein is CASSTSGASGNTIYF. The J gene is TRBJ1-3, the V gene TRBV9; D ambiguous. V lost 4 bases and J 4 bases, leaving 15 bases between the germline ends. The CDR3 totals 15 residues. Germline CDR1 is SGDLS and CDR2 is YYNGEE.

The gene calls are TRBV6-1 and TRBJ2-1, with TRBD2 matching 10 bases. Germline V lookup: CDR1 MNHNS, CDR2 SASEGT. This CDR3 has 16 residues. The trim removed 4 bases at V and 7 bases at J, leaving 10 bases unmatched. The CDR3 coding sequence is TGTGCCAGCAGTGGGATAAGGGGACTAGCGTTTAATGAGCAGTTCTTC. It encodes CASSGIRGLAFNEQFF.

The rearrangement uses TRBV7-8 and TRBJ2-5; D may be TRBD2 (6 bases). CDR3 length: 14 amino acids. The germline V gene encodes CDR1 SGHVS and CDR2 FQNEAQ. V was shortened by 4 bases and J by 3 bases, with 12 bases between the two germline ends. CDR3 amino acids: CASSSRGLKETQYF. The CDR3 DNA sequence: TGTGCCAGCAGCTCGCGGGGCCTAAAAGAGACCCAGTACTTC.

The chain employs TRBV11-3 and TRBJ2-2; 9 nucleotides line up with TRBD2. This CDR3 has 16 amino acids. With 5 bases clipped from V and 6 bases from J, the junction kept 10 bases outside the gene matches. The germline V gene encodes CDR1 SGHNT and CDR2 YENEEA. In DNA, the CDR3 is TGTGCCAGCAGCCTGATTGGGCGGGGGGGCGCCGGGGAGCTGTTTTTT. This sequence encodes CASSLIGRGGAGELFF.

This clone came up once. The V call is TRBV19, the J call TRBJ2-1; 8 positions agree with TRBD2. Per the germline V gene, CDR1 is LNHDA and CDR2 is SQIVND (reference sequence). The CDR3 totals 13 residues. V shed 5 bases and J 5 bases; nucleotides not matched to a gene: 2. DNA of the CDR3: TGTGCCAGTAGTGTGGGACTAGACAATGAGCAGTTCTTC. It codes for CASSVGLDNEQFF.

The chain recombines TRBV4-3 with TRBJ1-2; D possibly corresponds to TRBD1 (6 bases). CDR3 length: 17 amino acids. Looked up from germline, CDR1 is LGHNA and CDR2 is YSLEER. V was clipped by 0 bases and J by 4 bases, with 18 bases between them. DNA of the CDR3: TGCGCCAGCAGCCAAGAATGGGGGACACAAAATCCCTATGGCTACACCTTC. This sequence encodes CASSQEWGTQNPYGYTF.

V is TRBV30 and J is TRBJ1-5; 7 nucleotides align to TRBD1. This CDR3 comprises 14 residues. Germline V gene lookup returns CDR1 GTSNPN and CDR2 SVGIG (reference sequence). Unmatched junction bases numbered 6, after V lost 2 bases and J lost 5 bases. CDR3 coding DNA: TGTGCCTGGAGTCTGGGACAGAGAGATCAGCCCCAGCATTTT. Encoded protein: CAWSLGQRDQPQHF.